This T cell receptor beta chain was obtained from a study of T-cell memory formation after mild COVID-19. Regarding this clonotype: As yet, its antigen is unknown.

5'RACE, which relied on constant-segment primers, yielded TCR alpha and TCR beta cDNA libraries carrying sample barcodes and UMIs. Each CDR3 protein gets one entry after TCRdb re-called the 5' RACE reads with MiXCR. The sample records 200,000 to 300,000 distinct CDR3 sequences, roughly 15% being singletons. The CDR3 contains 13 residues. V lost 2 bases, J lost 2 bases, and 6 bases lay in between. Per the germline V gene, CDR1 is MGHDK and CDR2 is SYGVNS. Notes on the study in general: Whether day 37 second-wave clones are SARS-CoV-2-specific was not confirmed. Contracting CD4+ clones sat mainly in CM and EM; CD8+ in EMRA. Among clones contracting day 15 to 85, CD4/CD8 was balanced, whereas later expanders leaned CD4+.

The origin of this receptor is an adult woman who had mild COVID-19 (a few samples of this study predate the infection). Cell type and time point are not known. V gene TRBV25-1 combines with J gene TRBJ1-2; D not certain. Input material: PBMCs or a T cell subset sorted from them (not recorded which). CDR3 residues: CASSEKPNYGYTF. DNA for the CDR3: TGTGCCAGCAGTGAAAAACCCAACTATGGCTACACCTTC.